The clone carrying this T cell receptor (beta chain) was seen a few times. The antigen remains undetermined. General observations from the study: Tumor memory CD4+ T cell TCR gene usage was found to cluster with blood and lymph node memory CD4+ cells and with lymph node naive CD4+ cells. The larger cohort examined one V-J beta rearrangement, not whole repertoires. Tumor Treg TCRs overlapped most with tumor naive CD4+ cells.

The sorted Tregs were CD4+CD25+CD127-/low cells. Full-length variable regions came from constant-region reverse primers plus semi-nested Nested Universal Primer A PCR. TCRdb re-derived calls from the 5' RACE reads in MiXCR, one entry per CDR3 protein. This sample has some 30,000 distinct CDR3 sequences, with 25% to 30% found just once. CDR3 length equals 14 residues. V lost 1 base and J lost 1, with 8 bases in between. Germline loops: CDR1 SEHNR, CDR2 FQNEAQ (reference sequence). This chain uses TRBV7-9 with TRBJ2-7, with D unclear. Sequenced sample: tumor-infiltrating Tregs sorted from the breast tumor. The source is a female donor with breast cancer. The CDR3 reads CASSLEYRSYEQYF. The CDR3 DNA reads as TGTGCCAGCAGCTTAGAGTACAGATCCTACGAGCAGTACTTC.